Each of the 20 T cell receptor beta chains below was sequenced from the same sample in a study of T cell repertoires in cytomegalovirus infection. TCRdb reprocessed the reads via MiXCR and lists one record per CDR3 protein. The data show approximately 500,000 distinct CDR3 sequences, 30% to 40% seen once. Their antigens remain unidentified. Sequenced here: cultured PBMCs, sampled from culture after CMV antigen stimulation. These TCRs come from a human donor in good health (CMV status not recorded). Some clones in this sample may be carry-over from other donors' samples.

The chain links TRBV10-3 to TRBJ2-7; 8 positions match TRBD2. Trimming cost V 0 bases and J 6 bases; bases outside gene matches: 4. CDR1 is ENHRY, CDR2 SYGVKD, per germline. This CDR3 is 14 amino acids long. The CDR3 protein is CAISESSSGTEQYF. The CDR3 DNA is TGTGCCATCAGTGAGTCGAGTAGCGGGACCGAGCAGTACTTC.

CDR3 nucleotides: TGTGCCAGCAGCTTAGCGCTGGGGACAGGGACCTACGAGCAGTACTTC. It is translated as CASSLALGTGTYEQYF. V and J are TRBV7-9 and TRBJ2-7; 9 nucleotides line up with TRBD1. The CDR3 contains 16 residues. The V gene's germline CDR1 is SEHNR and CDR2 FQNEAQ (reference sequence). J was trimmed by 2 bases and V by 0 bases; bases with no gene match: 5.

The J gene is TRBJ1-6, the V gene TRBV7-2, with a possible D match to TRBD1 (5 bases). V lost 4 bases to trimming and J lost 12 bases, with 13 bases between them. Per the germline V gene, CDR1 is SGHTA and CDR2 is FQGNSA. The CDR3 runs to 13 residues. CDR3: CASSSGGIGPLHF. The CDR3 DNA is TGTGCCAGCAGCTCCGGGGGGATCGGACCCCTCCACTTT.

The gene calls are TRBV6-6 and TRBJ1-6; D unclear. From germline, CDR1 is MNHNY and CDR2 SVGAGI (reference sequence). The length of the CDR3 is 15 residues. Trimming took 5 bases from V and 5 from J, leaving 13 bases between them. CDR3 DNA: TGTGCCAGCAGTCCCTATCTGGGGAATAATTCACCCCTCCACTTT. Protein sequence: CASSPYLGNNSPLHF.

Only a few counts were recorded for this clonotype. The rearrangement links TRBV12-3 or TRBV12-4 to TRBJ2-7; no clear D gene. V gave up 3 bases and J gave up 5 bases, with 14 bases separating them. The CDR3 covers 14 residues. The CDR3 loop reads CASSLVAVGNEQYF. Written as DNA, the CDR3 is TGTGCCAGCAGTTTGGTTGCAGTCGGTAACGAGCAGTACTTC.

The CDR3 loop is CASTPQGSSYNEQFF. CDR3 sequence (DNA): TGTGCCAGCACTCCGCAGGGGAGCTCCTACAATGAGCAGTTCTTC. The V gene is TRBV2, the J gene TRBJ2-1, with a possible D match to TRBD1 (6 bases). CDR3 size: 15 residues. Germline V lookup: CDR1 SNHLY, CDR2 FYNNEI. V was pared by 7 bases and J by 0 bases, with 13 bases between.

This clonotype was seen a few times. The rearrangement uses TRBV7-9 and TRBJ1-5; a weak D match, TRBD1 (5 bases). Germline CDR1 SEHNR, CDR2 FQNEAQ (reference sequence). Trimming cost V 5 bases and J 5 bases, with 22 bases left between them. This CDR3 contains 17 residues. Written as DNA, the CDR3 is TGTGCCAGCAGCCCCCTGCTCGGGGGAAAAGTGGATCAGCCCCAGCATTTT. Its protein product is CASSPLLGGKVDQPQHF.

There are many counts of this clonotype. The chain couples TRBV5-8 to TRBJ1-1; D is undetermined. This CDR3 has 14 amino acids. The V and J ends lost 4 bases and 0 bases respectively, with 10 bases between them. Germline CDR1 reads SGHTS; CDR2 reads YDEGEE. The CDR3 DNA follows: TGTGCCAGCAGCCCGGGCATTTTGAACACTGAAGCTTTCTTT. Its translation: CASSPGILNTEAFF.

On this clonotype itself: Relative to the germline gene, one junction end is altered; a read error may explain this. The chain links TRBV11-2 to TRBJ1-3; no firm D call. Germline lookup yields CDR1 SGHAT and CDR2 FQNNGV. This CDR3 is 11 amino acids long. CDR3 sequence reads: CASSYGNTKYF. In nucleotides, the CDR3 is TGTGCCAGCAGCTATGGAAACACCAAATATTTT.

The J gene is TRBJ2-3, the V gene TRBV6-1, with 9 bases identical to TRBD2. The germline CDR1 and CDR2 sequences are MNHNS and SASEGT. J was trimmed by 5 bases and V by 3 bases; bases with no gene match: 3. The CDR3 contains 14 residues. The CDR3 region is CASSEGAGGDTQYF. Written as DNA, the CDR3 is TGTGCCAGCAGTGAGGGAGCGGGAGGAGATACGCAGTATTTT.

The rearrangement links TRBV5-6 to TRBJ1-1, with a tentative D call TRBD1 (5 bases). The CDR3 runs 14 residues. V shed 4 bases and J shed 3 bases, with 13 bases lying between them. In germline, CDR1 is SGHDT, CDR2 YYEEEE. CDR3 in amino acids: CASSGWGAHTEAFF. The CDR3, as DNA: TGTGCCAGCAGCGGATGGGGCGCGCACACTGAAGCTTTCTTT.

This clonotype appeared many times. The chain employs TRBV7-2 and TRBJ2-1; D unclear. The CDR3 spans 11 residues. Deletions cut 2 bases from V and 8 bases from J, with 4 bases between. In germline, CDR1 is SGHTA, CDR2 FQGNSA. The CDR3 loop is CASSLRYEQFF. CDR3 bases: TGTGCCAGCAGCTTACGCTATGAGCAGTTCTTC. Supplemented by reference TRBV7-2 and TRBJ2-1, the full variable domain reads GAGVSQSPSNKVTEKGKDVELRCDPISGHTALYWYRQSLGQGLEFLIYFQGNSAPDKSGLPSDRFSAERTGGSVSTLTIQRTQQEDSAVYLCASSLRYEQFFGPGTRLTVL.

CDR3 in DNA: TGCGCCAGCAGCCAAGTTTTAACAGGCGGGAACACTGAAGCTTTCTTT. Encoded protein: CASSQVLTGGNTEAFF. V gene TRBV4-1 combines with J gene TRBJ1-1; D perhaps matches TRBD1 (5 bases). The CDR3 runs to 16 residues. V was cut by 1 base and J by 1 base, with 13 bases left in between. Germline CDR1 and CDR2: MGHRA and YSYEKL.

Here the CDR3 DNA reads TGCGCCAGCAGCTTGGACAGGGCGCTCAATCAGCCCCAGCATTTT. Residues: CASSLDRALNQPQHF. V usage is TRBV5-1 and J usage is TRBJ1-5; possible D gene TRBD1, 6 bases. V was shortened by 0 bases and J by 3 bases, with 10 bases between the two germline ends. Germline V gene data show CDR1 as SGHRS and CDR2 as YFSETQ. The CDR3 is 15 amino acids.

The gene calls are TRBV4-1 and TRBJ2-1; D remains unclear. CDR3 length equals 16 residues. V lost 1 base and J 0 bases, leaving 10 bases between the germline ends. Looked up from germline, CDR1 is MGHRA and CDR2 is YSYEKL. For the CDR3, the DNA is TGCGCCAGCAGCCAAGTCAGAGTTAGCTCCTACAATGAGCAGTTCTTC. Its protein is CASSQVRVSSYNEQFF.

In its sample, this clonotype was seen a few times. The V call is TRBV20-1, the J call TRBJ2-7; D tentatively fits TRBD1 or TRBD2 (5 bases each). CDR1 and CDR2 (germline): DFQATT, SNEGSKA (reference sequence). Trimming cost V 0 bases and J 2 bases, with 14 bases left between them. The CDR3 runs 15 residues. CDR3 protein: CSARDPRAGPYEQYF. CDR3 DNA sequence: TGCAGTGCTAGAGATCCCAGGGCGGGCCCCTACGAGCAGTACTTC.

There are many counts of this clonotype. The chain links TRBV7-6 to TRBJ2-1, with D maybe TRBD2 (5 bases). Germline-derived CDR1 and CDR2 are SGHVS and FNYEAQ. The CDR3 is 15 residues long. The V end lost 1 base, the J end lost 5 bases, and 12 bases lay between the germline ends. This CDR3 is CASSLVSGYNNEQFF. The CDR3 DNA follows: TGTGCCAGCAGCTTAGTCAGCGGCTATAACAATGAGCAGTTCTTC.

The chain recombines TRBV7-2 with TRBJ2-2, with 12 bases aligning to TRBD2. This CDR3 comprises 15 residues. V dropped 6 bases and J dropped 6; count of bases not matched to a gene: 5. Germline V gene data show CDR1 as SGHTA and CDR2 as FQGNSA. CDR3 sequence (DNA): TGTGCCAGCAGGCTACTAGCGGGAGGACCCGGGGAGCTGTTTTTT. This gives the protein CASRLLAGGPGELFF.

This sequence joins TRBV4-2 and TRBJ2-7; possible D gene TRBD2, 5 bases. Germline CDR1 reads LGHNA; CDR2 reads YNFKEQ. The CDR3 length is 15 residues. Trimming stripped 1 base from V and 3 bases from J, with 13 bases between. The CDR3 DNA reads as TGTGCCAGCAGCCAAGTGGGCCTACGGGACTACGAGCAGTACTTC. Protein: CASSQVGLRDYEQYF.

V and J are TRBV6-2 or TRBV6-3 and TRBJ1-1; D call uncertain. The CDR3 sequence is 17 residues long. Germline CDR1 and CDR2: MNHEY and SVGEGT. With 2 bases removed from V and 1 base from J, the gap between germline ends came to 17 bases. The CDR3 loop reads CASSYHPRGGRNTEAFF. The CDR3 coding sequence is TGTGCCAGCAGTTACCATCCCCGGGGAGGGAGGAACACTGAAGCTTTCTTT.